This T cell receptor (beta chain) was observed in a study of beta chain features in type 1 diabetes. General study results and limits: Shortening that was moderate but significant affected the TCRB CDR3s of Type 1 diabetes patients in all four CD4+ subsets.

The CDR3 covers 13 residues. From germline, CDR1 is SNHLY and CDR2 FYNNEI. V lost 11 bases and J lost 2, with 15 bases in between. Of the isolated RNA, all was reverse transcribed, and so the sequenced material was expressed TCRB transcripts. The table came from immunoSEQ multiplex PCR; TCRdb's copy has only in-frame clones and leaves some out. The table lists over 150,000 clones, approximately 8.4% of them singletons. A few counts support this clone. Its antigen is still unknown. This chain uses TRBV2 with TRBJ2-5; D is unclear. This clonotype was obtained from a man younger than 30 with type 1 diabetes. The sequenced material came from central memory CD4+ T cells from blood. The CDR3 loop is CAGEVPLQETQYF. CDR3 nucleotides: TGTGCCGGAGAGGTGCCGCTACAAGAGACCCAGTACTTC.